The clone carrying this T cell receptor (beta chain) has at least ten counts. Its cognate antigen is unknown. The CDR3 loop spans 14 amino acids. Germline CDR1 reads SQVTM; CDR2 reads ANQGSEA. V was clipped by 6 bases and J by 0 bases, with 11 bases between them. This sample stems from a study of T cells in Graves' hyperthyroidism and ophthalmopathy. Study results and limitations: It was a median about 7.1 months before onset that the model predicted ophthalmopathy. Separating ophthalmopathy from stable hyperthyroidism was achieved by a 13 V-J model.

From RNA transcripts, TCR beta CDR3 regions were amplified. TCR CDR3 regions were first amplified by RT-PCR with HTBI primers. MiXCR, run by TCRdb on the multiplex PCR reads, gives a single entry per CDR3 protein. Found here are roughly 700,000 distinct CDR3 sequences, roughly a third of them singletons; the top ten hold around 32%. This clonotype was sampled from a woman aged 40 to 49 with Graves' hyperthyroidism. Sequencing used blood. The V and J genes are TRBV29-1 and TRBJ2-2, with D tentatively TRBD1 (6 bases). CDR3 in amino acids: CSVSGHSNTGELFF. The DNA for the CDR3 is TGCAGCGTCTCGGGACACTCGAACACCGGGGAGCTGTTTTTT.